These 10 T cell receptor beta chains came from one sample sequenced in a study of pediatric ulcerative colitis. Assay: immunoSEQ multiplex PCR; the TCRdb copy retains only in-frame clones and omits some. Here the sample spans 15,000 to 20,000 clones, roughly 70% being singletons. One to two pinch biopsies were taken from the rectum during colonoscopy. Sample: gut tissue. The receptor source for this set is a boy between 10 and 17 years old with moderate ulcerative colitis.

The rearrangement uses TRBV5-4 and TRBJ1-2, with D maybe TRBD1 (5 bases). CDR3 length: 15 amino acids. Germline CDR1 is SGHNT and CDR2 is YYREEE (reference sequence). Trimming stripped 0 bases from V and 6 bases from J, with 15 bases between. DNA for the CDR3: TGTGCCAGCAGCTTGGGCGGGGGGAGAATCGATGGCTACACCTTC. Translating it yields CASSLGGGRIDGYTF.

The gene calls are TRBV27 and TRBJ1-2, with D possibly matching TRBD1 (5 bases). Germline loops: CDR1 MNHEY, CDR2 SMNVEV (reference sequence). V gave up 6 bases and J gave up 8 bases, with 13 bases separating them. This CDR3 region has 12 residues. For the CDR3, the DNA is TGTGCCAGCAGGATAGGGGCGCGAGGCTACACCTTC. It is translated as CASRIGARGYTF.

As regards this clone: The sample holds other DNA sequences that translate to the same CDR3. V usage is TRBV4-3 and J usage is TRBJ2-7; 11 bases line up with TRBD2. V shed 4 bases, J shed 3 bases, and the junction held 5 bases outside the gene matches. The germline CDR1 and CDR2 sequences are LGHNA and YSLEER. CDR3 length equals 15 residues. For the CDR3, the DNA is TGCGCCAGCAGCCGCGGGACTAGCGGAAACTACGAGCAGTACTTC. It translates to CASSRGTSGNYEQYF.

The chain is built from TRBV21-1 and TRBJ1-2. TRBV21-1 is classified as a pseudogene. CDR3 length equals 12 residues. The DNA for the CDR3 is TGTGCCAGCAGCTCCGCTAGGGACGGCTACACCTTC. The encoded protein is CASSSARDGYTF.

This chain joins TRBV10-2 and TRBJ2-3, with 12 bases matching TRBD2. Germline assignment: CDR1 WSHSY and CDR2 SAAADI. V lost 3 bases, J lost 4 bases, and 5 bases stayed unmatched. This CDR3 spans 16 amino acids. In DNA form, the CDR3 reads TGCGCCAGCAGTGAAAGGCTAGCGGGGGGGCCAGATACGCAGTATTTT. Translated, it gives CASSERLAGGPDTQYF.

The chain couples TRBV2 to TRBJ1-2; the D is unclear. This CDR3 region has 11 residues. Between the trimmed V and J ends, which lost 8 bases and 7 bases, there was a span of 11 bases. CDR1 and CDR2 (germline): SNHLY, FYNNEI. The CDR3 protein is CASLGRGGYTF. The CDR3 DNA sequence: TGTGCCAGCCTTGGTCGGGGTGGCTACACCTTC.

By proportion, this clone is medium-sized (0.01 to 0.1%). The chain employs TRBV14 and TRBJ2-7; 8 bases map to TRBD2. Germline V gives CDR1 SGHDN, CDR2 FVKESK. V lost 0 bases, J lost 6 bases, and 7 bases stayed unmatched. There are 15 residues in the CDR3. CDR3 nucleotide sequence: TGTGCCAGCAGCCAAGAATTAGCGGGATCGGCCGAGCAGTACTTC. The encoded protein is CASSQELAGSAEQYF. Filled out from reference TRBV14 and TRBJ2-7, the complete variable domain reads EAGVTQFPSHSVIEKGQTVTLRCDPISGHDNLYWYRRVMGKEIKFLLHFVKESKQDESGMPNNRFLAERTGGTYSTLKVQPAELEDSGVYFCASSQELAGSAEQYFGPGTRLTVT.

This chain links TRBV18 with TRBJ1-2, with D perhaps matching TRBD1 (5 bases). Trimming removed 2 bases from V and 2 bases from J, with 12 bases in between. CDR3 length: 15 residues. Germline loops: CDR1 KGHSH, CDR2 LQKENI. The CDR3 reads CASSPSAQGNYGYTF. CDR3 DNA sequence: TGTGCCAGCTCACCAAGTGCGCAGGGAAACTATGGCTACACCTTC.

The rearrangement links TRBV19 to TRBJ2-5; D unclear. This CDR3 comprises 13 residues. V lost 7 bases, J lost 4 bases, and 13 bases lay in between. Germline V gene lookup returns CDR1 LNHDA and CDR2 SQIVND (reference sequence). The CDR3 DNA reads as TGTGCCAGTAATAACGGCAAAAGAGAGACCCAGTACTTC. This sequence encodes CASNNGKRETQYF.

The chain joins TRBV7-8 to TRBJ1-4, with D possibly TRBD1 on 5 matching bases. V lost 1 base and J lost 8, with 8 bases in between. The CDR3 extends over 13 amino acids. Germline values: CDR1 SGHVS, CDR2 FQNEAQ. CDR3 protein: CASSLVGGEKLFF. Here the CDR3 DNA reads TGTGCCAGCAGCTTAGTCGGGGGGGAAAAACTGTTTTTT.